This note documents a single TCR beta chain sequence. The sample holds many counts of this clonotype. This clone's antigen is unknown. Qualities for individual bases were not recorded, and no much larger clone is one base off. The library relied on PCR. The instrument given in TCRdb is Illumina HiSeq 2500. TCR libraries were prepared with molecular barcoding, using unique molecular identifiers to normalize TCRbeta repertoire quantification. TCRdb reran the public reads through fastp at Q25 and MiXCR, keeping productive beta chains. Rows are combined by CDR3 protein, so each entry shows the most common genes and DNA. The sample includes some 550,000 distinct CDR3 sequences, with 20% to 25% observed a single time. The ten most abundant clones make up roughly 14% of the sample. Spanning cysteine to phenylalanine, the CDR3 consists of 16 amino acids. Just the 48-base CDR3 DNA is kept, in frame starting at base 1. At the junction V is shortened by 0 bases and J by 0 bases, with 13 bases in between. The germline V gene (reference sequence) supplies CDR1 SGHKS and CDR2 YYEKEE.

The data originate from a study of T-cell reconstitution after alpha-beta-depleted transplantation in children (dated by TCRdb to the mid-2010s). Background for the entire study: T-cell immune reconstitution after TCRalphabeta/CD19-depleted allogeneic hematopoietic cell transplantation in children was quantitatively tracked in the study by means of TCR repertoire profiling. Here is what the overall study found, with its caveats: Over subsequent months, a decline in hyperexpanded clone frequencies was noted, and after one year, T-cell counts and TCRbeta diversity were mostly ascribed to newly produced T cells. In some patients, the high TCRbeta diversity seen at day 60 was put down to recipient T cells and intrathymic progenitors that had survived conditioning. The apparently early recovery of alphabetaT-cell counts about two months after transplant reportedly depended on only several hundred rapidly expanded clones that came from non-depleted graft cells.

The sample's treatment or condition label, in plain terms: allogeneic hematopoietic cell transplantation with graft depleted of TCRalphabeta T cells and CD19 B cells. The children who served as transplant recipients had been given grafts of TCRalphabeta/CD19-depleted allogeneic hematopoietic cells. The sequence was obtained from a boy under three years old who had a stem cell transplant for acute myeloid leukemia, so the T cells may come from the graft donor. The V gene is TRBV5-5 and the J gene is TRBJ2-7; the D gene is possibly TRBD1, with 6 bases matching. The sequenced sample was PBMCs, mostly from graft donor cells, obtained 360 days after TCRalphabeta/CD19-depleted stem cell transplant. Read as DNA, the sequence is TGTGCCAGCAGCTTGGCCATAGGACAGAACTCCTACGAGCAGTACTTC. It specifies CASSLAIGQNSYEQYF.